This T cell receptor (beta chain) was identified during a study of blood T cell repertoires in COVID-19. For the study at large: Researchers got acute and convalescent COVID-19 samples from the United States, Italy and Spain. T cells, B-cell-depleted T cells, or PBMCs provided the cDNA or gDNA that served as material.

Profiled with immunoSEQ multiplex PCR; TCRdb holds only in-frame clones, not every one. The sample carries some 96,000 clones, roughly 84% recorded once. The CDR3 length is 19 residues. J was trimmed by 0 bases and V by 2 bases; bases with no gene match: 7. Germline V lookup: CDR1 SGHTA, CDR2 FQGNSA. J is TRBJ2-3 and V is TRBV7-2, with TRBD2 matching 14 bases. Specimen: peripheral blood. The sequence was obtained from a human donor in a cohort sampled during active COVID-19. Here the CDR3 reads CASSLYGTSGGPSTDTQYF. The CDR3 nucleotides read TGTGCCAGCAGCTTATACGGGACTAGCGGGGGTCCTAGCACAGATACGCAGTATTTT.